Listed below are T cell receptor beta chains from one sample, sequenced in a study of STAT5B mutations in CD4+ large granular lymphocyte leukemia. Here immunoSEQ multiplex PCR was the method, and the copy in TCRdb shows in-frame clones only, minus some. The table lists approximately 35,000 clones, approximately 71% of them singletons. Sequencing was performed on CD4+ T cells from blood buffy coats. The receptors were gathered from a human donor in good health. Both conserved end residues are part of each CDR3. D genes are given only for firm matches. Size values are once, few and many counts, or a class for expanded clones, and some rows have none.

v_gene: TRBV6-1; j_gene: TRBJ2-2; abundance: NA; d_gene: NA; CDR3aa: CASSGQGTGELFF; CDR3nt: TGTGCCAGCAGTGGCCAGGGCACCGGGGAGCTGTTTTTT
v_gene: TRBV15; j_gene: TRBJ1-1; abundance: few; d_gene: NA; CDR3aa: CATSRVGTEAFF; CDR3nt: TGTGCCACCAGCAGAGTGGGGACTGAAGCTTTCTTT
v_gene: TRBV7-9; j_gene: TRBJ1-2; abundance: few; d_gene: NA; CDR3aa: CASSLDAGGYTF; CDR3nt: TGTGCCAGCAGCTTAGACGCGGGCGGCTACACCTTC
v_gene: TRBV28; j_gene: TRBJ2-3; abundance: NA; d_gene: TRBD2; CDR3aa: CASSLHSGGAIDTQYF; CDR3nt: TGTGCCAGCAGCCTTCATAGCGGGGGGGCCATAGATACGCAGTATTTT
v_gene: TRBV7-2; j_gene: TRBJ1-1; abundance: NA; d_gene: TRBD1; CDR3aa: CASSTRQGGTEAFF; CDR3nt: TGTGCCAGCAGCACAAGGCAGGGGGGCACTGAAGCTTTCTTT
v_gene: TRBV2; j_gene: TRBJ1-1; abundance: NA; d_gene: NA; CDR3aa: CASKANTEAFF; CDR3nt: TGTGCCAGCAAGGCGAACACTGAAGCTTTCTTT
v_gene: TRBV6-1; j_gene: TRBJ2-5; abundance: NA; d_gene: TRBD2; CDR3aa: CASRMEAGGPETQYF; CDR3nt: TGTGCCAGCAGGATGGAGGCGGGGGGGCCCGAGACCCAGTACTTC
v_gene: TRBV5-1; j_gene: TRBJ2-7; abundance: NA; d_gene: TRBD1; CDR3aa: CASSRTGESYEQYF; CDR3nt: TGCGCCAGCAGTCGGACAGGGGAGTCCTACGAGCAGTACTTC
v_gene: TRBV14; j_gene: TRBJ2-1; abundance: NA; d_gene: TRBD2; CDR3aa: CASSQPGTSINEQFF; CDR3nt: TGTGCCAGCAGCCAACCCGGGACTAGCATCAATGAGCAGTTCTTC
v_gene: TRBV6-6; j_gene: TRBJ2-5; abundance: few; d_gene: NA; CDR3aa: CASSYSGSETQYF; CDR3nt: TGTGCCAGCAGTTACTCCGGGTCGGAGACCCAGTACTTC
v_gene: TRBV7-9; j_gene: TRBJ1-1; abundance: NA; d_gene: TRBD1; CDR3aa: CASSSQQGENTEAFF; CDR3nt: TGTGCCAGCAGCTCCCAACAGGGGGAGAACACTGAAGCTTTCTTT
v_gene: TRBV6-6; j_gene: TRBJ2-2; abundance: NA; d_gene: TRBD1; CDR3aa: CASSYYGTGEAGELFF; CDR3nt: TGTGCCAGCAGTTACTACGGGACAGGGGAGGCCGGGGAGCTGTTTTTT
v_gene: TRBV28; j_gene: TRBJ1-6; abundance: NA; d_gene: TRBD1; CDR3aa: CASISPSQGQETNSPLHF; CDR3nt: TGTGCCAGCATTTCCCCCTCCCAGGGACAGGAAACGAATTCACCCCTCCACTTT
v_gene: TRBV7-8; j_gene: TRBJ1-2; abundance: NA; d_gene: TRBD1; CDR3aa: CASSHGQGNYGYTF; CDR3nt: TGTGCCAGCAGCCACGGACAGGGGAACTATGGCTACACCTTC
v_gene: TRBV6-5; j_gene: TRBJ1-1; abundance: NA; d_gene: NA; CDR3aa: CASRITRDNTEAFF; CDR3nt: TGTGCCAGCAGGATAACACGAGATAACACTGAAGCTTTCTTT